Listed below are T cell receptor beta chains from one sample, sequenced in a study of shared clonotypes between healthy human individuals. TCRdb's table, derived via immunoSEQ multiplex PCR, lists solely in-frame clones and lacks some. This table has around 500,000 clones, less than 80% appearing once. The sequencing sample was made of PBMCs. The receptors were sampled from a woman aged 40 to 55 in good health. Some clones in this sample may be carry-over from other donors' samples. Each CDR3 is given without its conserved first and last residue. The order of the fields is J gene, V gene, CDR3 protein.

j_gene: TRBJ1-2
v_gene: TRBV18
CDR3aa: ASSPSGAEAEGYT

j_gene: TRBJ2-6
v_gene: TRBV19
CDR3aa: ASSIFASGANVLT

j_gene: TRBJ2-3
v_gene: TRBV29-1
CDR3aa: SAPARTSTDTQY

j_gene: TRBJ1-2
v_gene: TRBV7-3
CDR3aa: ARGAAEPYGYT

j_gene: TRBJ1-5
v_gene: TRBV4-3
CDR3aa: ASSQDRLGSGQPQH

j_gene: TRBJ2-5
v_gene: TRBV30
CDR3aa: AWRGQGQETQY

j_gene: TRBJ2-3
v_gene: TRBV5-1
CDR3aa: ASSQGQGGSRDTQY

j_gene: TRBJ1-5
v_gene: TRBV15
CDR3aa: ATSRGTSYQPQH

j_gene: TRBJ2-6
v_gene: TRBV19
CDR3aa: ASSIRNSGANVLT

j_gene: TRBJ1-1
v_gene: TRBV5-1
CDR3aa: ASSSDRGSPNTEAF

j_gene: TRBJ2-7
v_gene: TRBV4-1
CDR3aa: ASSHTSGSTLYEQY

j_gene: TRBJ1-5
v_gene: TRBV21-1
CDR3aa: ASSKEFDQPQH

j_gene: TRBJ2-4
v_gene: TRBV27
CDR3aa: ASSPLAKNIQY

j_gene: TRBJ2-5
v_gene: TRBV5-1
CDR3aa: ASSLARLAGHFQETQY

j_gene: TRBJ2-1
v_gene: TRBV29-1
CDR3aa: SAEPGQRPNNEQF

j_gene: TRBJ2-7
v_gene: TRBV18
CDR3aa: ASSLQGTGFYEQY

j_gene: TRBJ2-7
v_gene: TRBV18
CDR3aa: ASSPAGTGSYEQY

j_gene: TRBJ2-7
v_gene: TRBV27
CDR3aa: ASSVQGVTYEQY

j_gene: TRBJ2-1
v_gene: TRBV9
CDR3aa: ASSALAASYNEQF

j_gene: TRBJ2-7
v_gene: TRBV30
CDR3aa: AWSVRREPHEQY

j_gene: TRBJ1-5
v_gene: TRBV29-1
CDR3aa: SVGQGGDQPQH

j_gene: TRBJ2-7
v_gene: TRBV20-1
CDR3aa: SASGLLEQY

j_gene: TRBJ1-1
v_gene: TRBV15
CDR3aa: ATSRDNGLAF

j_gene: TRBJ1-5
v_gene: TRBV2
CDR3aa: ASRGVNSNQPQH

j_gene: TRBJ2-7
v_gene: TRBV28
CDR3aa: ATQPGGSYEQY

j_gene: TRBJ2-1
v_gene: TRBV5-1
CDR3aa: ASSQGLAGANEQF

j_gene: TRBJ2-7
v_gene: TRBV28
CDR3aa: ASSLAGTGMTYEQY

j_gene: TRBJ1-1
v_gene: TRBV28
CDR3aa: ASSSIWGATEAF

j_gene: TRBJ1-2
v_gene: TRBV4-3
CDR3aa: ASSQEQGQLGYGYT

j_gene: TRBJ1-2
v_gene: TRBV15
CDR3aa: ATRVAVYGYT

j_gene: TRBJ2-4
v_gene: TRBV2
CDR3aa: ASSGAQGNIQY

j_gene: TRBJ2-3
v_gene: TRBV2
CDR3aa: ASSLSLAGGDTQY

j_gene: TRBJ2-1
v_gene: TRBV5-4
CDR3aa: ASSPRDSYNEQF

j_gene: TRBJ1-2
v_gene: TRBV10-3
CDR3aa: AISDQEKRGYT

j_gene: TRBJ2-5
v_gene: TRBV29-1
CDR3aa: SVGRGTTRQETQY

j_gene: TRBJ2-3
v_gene: TRBV7-8
CDR3aa: ASSLARLAGGSTDTQY

j_gene: -
v_gene: TRBV18
CDR3aa: ASSPRGLAGGNSYEQY

j_gene: TRBJ2-1
v_gene: TRBV21-1
CDR3aa: ASSKAGASGLNNEQF

j_gene: TRBJ2-5
v_gene: TRBV27
CDR3aa: ASSSKRGGWETQY

j_gene: TRBJ2-1
v_gene: TRBV9
CDR3aa: ASSVLAGGSYNEQF

j_gene: TRBJ2-7
v_gene: TRBV7-9
CDR3aa: ASSTTGTEQY

j_gene: TRBJ2-7
v_gene: TRBV19
CDR3aa: ASSSGGVSYEQY

j_gene: TRBJ2-5
v_gene: TRBV19
CDR3aa: ASSIVVQETQY

j_gene: TRBJ2-7
v_gene: TRBV9
CDR3aa: ASSQGGGGSYEQY

j_gene: TRBJ2-7
v_gene: TRBV15
CDR3aa: ATSRERTSGRAGFYEQY

j_gene: TRBJ1-5
v_gene: TRBV7-2
CDR3aa: ASSLALGRDQPQH

j_gene: TRBJ2-3
v_gene: TRBV6-6
CDR3aa: ASSSLRGRAKY

j_gene: TRBJ2-7
v_gene: TRBV27
CDR3aa: ASSYGTGSYEQY

j_gene: TRBJ2-6
v_gene: TRBV7-9
CDR3aa: ASSSSNSGANVLT

j_gene: TRBJ2-7
v_gene: TRBV6-1
CDR3aa: ASGTSGSKEQY

j_gene: TRBJ1-2
v_gene: TRBV19
CDR3aa: ASSNQPPGQGADYGYT

j_gene: TRBJ2-3
v_gene: TRBV11-2
CDR3aa: ASSPSGGSFTQY

j_gene: TRBJ1-2
v_gene: TRBV7-8
CDR3aa: ASSLTHYGYT

j_gene: TRBJ2-5
v_gene: TRBV5-4
CDR3aa: ASSRRTGGGETQY

j_gene: TRBJ1-2
v_gene: TRBV2
CDR3aa: ASSAVFLPGGYT

j_gene: TRBJ1-2
v_gene: TRBV5-1
CDR3aa: ASTPMGPEDYGYT

j_gene: TRBJ2-7
v_gene: TRBV28
CDR3aa: ASSLVLRTAFIVYEQY

j_gene: TRBJ2-7
v_gene: TRBV7-9
CDR3aa: ASSLSGYEQY